Listed below are T cell receptor beta chains from one sample, sequenced in a study of cytomegalovirus exposure and HLA in healthy donors. The table came from immunoSEQ multiplex PCR; TCRdb's copy has only in-frame clones and leaves some out. Of fewer than 250,000 clones in the sample, under 80% are singletons; the top ten hold 0.2% to 0.25%. Specimen: PBMCs. Receptors originate from a girl aged 2 to 10 in good health and CMV-seronegative. Each CDR3 is given without its conserved first and last residue. Each record gives: V gene, J gene, CDR3 protein.

>TRBV5-6|TRBJ1-6
ASSLGLQGGSPLH
>TRBV7-9|TRBJ2-7
ASSYGSSSYEQY
>TRBV4-2|TRBJ2-4
ASSPAQGRGATLAKNIQY
>TRBV2|TRBJ2-5
ASSAKAWEQY
>TRBV2|TRBJ2-1
ASSGGQGTYNEQF
>TRBV7-9|TRBJ1-1
ASSLEPGGAEAF
>TRBV6-1|TRBJ1-4
ASTPRGGDEKLF
>TRBV7-6|TRBJ2-7
ASSFSLAGGEQY
>TRBV11-2|TRBJ2-1
ASSSPGGLAPYNEQF
>TRBV7-3|TRBJ1-1
ASSLSSVNTEAF
>TRBV6-4|TRBJ2-3
ASQQSVGGTDTQY
>TRBV5-5|TRBJ1-2
ASSLTGASYGYT
>TRBV7-2|TRBJ2-5
ASSLGTGRETQY
>TRBV9|TRBJ1-4
ASSVGANEKLF
>TRBV5-6|TRBJ2-3
ASRPRESWTDTQY
>TRBV4-2|TRBJ2-1
ASSQEPRVPYNEQF
>TRBV10-2|TRBJ1-1
ASSGVVTEAF
>TRBV7-9|TRBJ1-2
ASSFGVDGTLGYT
>TRBV19|TRBJ1-6
ASSTQDFGPLH
>TRBV6-5|TRBJ1-1
ASSYSPGLDTEAF
>TRBV25-1|TRBJ1-6
ASSQQGVGSPLH
>TRBV6-1|TRBJ1-6
ASSDVTVNSPLH
>TRBV5-1|TRBJ2-3
ASSRDFGVDTQY
>TRBV5-1|TRBJ2-2
ASSSGQSFSGELF
>TRBV18|TRBJ1-4
ASSPSDNEKLF
>TRBV9|TRBJ2-7
ASSPTGYEQY